This T cell receptor (beta chain) is drawn from a study of cytomegalovirus exposure and HLA in healthy donors. Study-wide context: Earlier work reported roughly 120 million unique TCR beta sequences from about 180 million T cells.

The primer mix had 60 Vbeta and 13 Jbeta primers. TCRdb keeps only in-frame clones here, not all; method: immunoSEQ multiplex PCR. The sample lists around 90,000 clones; around nine tenths were seen once. Trimming cost V 4 bases and J 5 bases, with 21 bases left between them. The CDR3 is 16 residues long. CDR1 LGHNA and CDR2 YNFKEQ come from the germline V gene. Specimen: PBMCs. J is TRBJ2-7 and V is TRBV4-2, with a possible D match to TRBD2 (5 bases). This receptor was obtained from a young man in good health and CMV-seropositive. The CDR3 spells CASSLGTSPGFDEQYF. The CDR3 DNA sequence: TGTGCCAGCAGCCTTGGTACCTCGCCGGGGTTCGACGAGCAGTACTTC.